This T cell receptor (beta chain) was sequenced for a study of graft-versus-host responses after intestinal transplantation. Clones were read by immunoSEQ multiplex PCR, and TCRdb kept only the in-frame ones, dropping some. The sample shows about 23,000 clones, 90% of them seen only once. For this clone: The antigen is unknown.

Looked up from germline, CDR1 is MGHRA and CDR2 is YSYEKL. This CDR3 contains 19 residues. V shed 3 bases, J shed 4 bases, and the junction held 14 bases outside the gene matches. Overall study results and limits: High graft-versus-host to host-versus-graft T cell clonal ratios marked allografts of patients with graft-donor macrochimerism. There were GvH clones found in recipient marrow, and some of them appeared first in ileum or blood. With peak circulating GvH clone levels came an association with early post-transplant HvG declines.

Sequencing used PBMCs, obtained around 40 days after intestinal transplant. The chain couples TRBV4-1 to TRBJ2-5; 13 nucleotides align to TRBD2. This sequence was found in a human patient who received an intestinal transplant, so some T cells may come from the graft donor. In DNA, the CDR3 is TGCGCCAGCAGCCAGAAGTGGAGGACTAGCGGGAGTGTAGGAGAGACCCAGTACTTC. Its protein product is CASSQKWRTSGSVGETQYF.